The 14 T cell receptor beta chains given below trace back to one sample, sequenced in a study of shared clonotypes between healthy human individuals. Profiling relied on immunoSEQ multiplex PCR, and the TCRdb table lists in-frame clones only, not all of them. The table records 760,000 or so clones, approximately 97% of them present only once. Selected positively for CCR7 and CD45RO-negative, naive CD8 cells excluded terminally differentiated effector memory CD45RA+ cells. The sequenced sample was naive CD8+ T cells sorted from blood. The receptors come from a man in his thirties or forties in good health.

About this clone itself: Within the sample, other DNA sequences also encode this same CDR3. V gene TRBV10-1 combines with J gene TRBJ2-1, with 14 bases fitting TRBD2. CDR1 and CDR2 (germline): WNHNN, SYGVQD (reference sequence). Germline trimming cut 2 bases from V and 4 bases from J; bases unmatched to any gene: 4. This CDR3 contains 17 residues. The CDR3 here is CASSEGLAGGSYNEQFF. In DNA form, the CDR3 reads TGCGCCAGCAGTGAGGGACTAGCGGGAGGTTCTTACAATGAGCAGTTCTTC.

The V call is TRBV2, the J call TRBJ1-5; D not resolved. Trimming removed 8 bases from V and 5 bases from J, with 10 bases in between. Germline V gene sequence: CDR1 SNHLY, CDR2 FYNNEI. The CDR3 runs to 12 residues. CDR3 DNA: TGTGCCAGCGGGAGCTGGGATCAGCCCCAGCATTTT. Protein: CASGSWDQPQHF. Based on the CDR3 plus reference TRBV2 and TRBJ1-5, the full variable domain is EPEVTQTPSHQVTQMGQEVILRCVPISNHLYFYWYRQILGQKVEFLVSFYNNEISEKSEIFDDQFSVERPDGSNFTLKIRSTKLEDSAMYFCASGSWDQPQHFGDGTRLSIL.

This chain connects TRBV4-3 to TRBJ2-7, with D maybe TRBD2 (6 bases). The length of the CDR3 is 14 residues. Germline CDR1 reads LGHNA; CDR2 reads YSLEER. V was shortened by 1 base and J by 2 bases, with 9 bases between the two germline ends. CDR3 sequence (DNA): TGCGCCAGCAGCCAAGGGGGACTTACCTACGAGCAGTACTTC. Protein sequence: CASSQGGLTYEQYF.

The rearrangement links TRBV5-4 to TRBJ2-7, with 11 bases aligning to TRBD2. The trim removed 5 bases at V and 6 bases at J, leaving 7 bases unmatched. Germline loops: CDR1 SGHNT, CDR2 YYREEE (reference sequence). The CDR3 length is 14 residues. The CDR3 region is CASRVAGGPSEQYF. The CDR3 DNA reads TGTGCCAGCAGAGTAGCGGGAGGGCCCAGCGAGCAGTACTTC.

V usage is TRBV6-6 and J usage is TRBJ1-2, with 9 bases matching TRBD1. V gave up 6 bases and J gave up 3 bases; unmatched junction bases: 5. This CDR3 has 14 residues. The germline V gene has CDR1 MNHNY and CDR2 SVGAGI (reference sequence). For the CDR3, the DNA is TGTGCCAGCAGGAGACAGGGGGGGGACTATGGCTACACCTTC. Its translation: CASRRQGGDYGYTF.

CDR3 nucleotides: TGTGCCAGCAGTTCGCCCCTTGGACACAACACTGAAGCTTTCTTT. The encoded protein is CASSSPLGHNTEAFF. The gene calls are TRBV27 and TRBJ1-1, with TRBD1 as a possible D gene (5 bases). CDR3 size: 15 residues. V shed 4 bases and J shed 2 bases, with 14 bases lying between them. Looked up from germline, CDR1 is MNHEY and CDR2 is SMNVEV (reference sequence).

Comment on this clone: Germline and junction disagree at one end, which may indicate a read error. The V call is TRBV7-9, the J call TRBJ2-3; D possibly corresponds to TRBD2 (5 bases). This CDR3 is 13 amino acids long. Germline CDR1 and CDR2: SEHNR and FQNEAQ (reference sequence). The CDR3 is CASSLAPVDTQYF. The DNA for the CDR3 is TGTGCCAGCAGCCTAGCTCCGGTTGATACGCAGTATTTT.

V usage is TRBV7-9 and J usage is TRBJ2-1, with 9 positions matching TRBD1. CDR1 is SEHNR and CDR2 is FQNEAQ in the germline V gene (reference sequence). The J segment lost 9 bases and the V segment lost 8 bases, leaving 11 bases of the junction unmatched. The CDR3 consists of 14 residues. For the CDR3, the DNA is TGTGCCAGCGGTATACAGGGGGCTAGTTTTGAGCAGTTCTTC. Translation: CASGIQGASFEQFF. Filled out from reference TRBV7-9 and TRBJ2-1, the complete variable domain reads DTGVSQNPRHKITKRGQNVTFRCDPISEHNRLYWYRQTLGQGPEFLTYFQNEAQLEKSRLLSDRFSAERPKGSFSTLEIQRTEQGDSAMYLCASGIQGASFEQFFGPGTRLTVL.

The rearrangement links TRBV25-1 to TRBJ1-2, with unresolved D. Trimming left V 6 bases short and J 8 bases short, with 16 bases between. The CDR3 loop spans 13 amino acids. Germline CDR1 and CDR2: MGHDK and SYGVNS. CDR3 in amino acids: CASSLSSPAGYTF. The CDR3 DNA reads as TGTGCCAGCAGCCTTTCGTCTCCCGCGGGCTACACCTTC.

This clone was recorded only once. The rearrangement links TRBV7-9 to TRBJ1-2; perhaps TRBD1 as D (5 bases). The germline CDR1 and CDR2 sequences are SEHNR and FQNEAQ (reference sequence). CDR3 length equals 15 residues. V gave up 8 bases and J gave up 6 bases, with 22 bases separating them. The CDR3 DNA reads TGTGCCAGCTTTAAAGACAGCCCTTCAGTTGATGGCTACACCTTC. It specifies CASFKDSPSVDGYTF.

The chain employs TRBV6-6 and TRBJ1-2; tentatively, D is TRBD1 (5 bases). V lost 2 bases and J 3 bases, leaving 16 bases between the germline ends. The CDR3 is 16 residues long. Per the germline V gene, CDR1 is MNHNY and CDR2 is SVGAGI (reference sequence). The CDR3 DNA follows: TGTGCCAGCAGTTACCCAAGGACATTACCCGACTATGGCTACACCTTC. Its translation is CASSYPRTLPDYGYTF.

J is TRBJ1-3 and V is TRBV2; perhaps TRBD1 as D (5 bases). Germline V gives CDR1 SNHLY, CDR2 FYNNEI. The V and J ends lost 8 bases and 0 bases respectively, with 14 bases between them. The CDR3 runs 15 residues. This CDR3 reads CASVRDGSSGNTIYF. In DNA, the CDR3 is TGTGCCAGCGTACGGGACGGGAGCTCTGGAAACACCATATATTTT.

V and J are TRBV5-8 and TRBJ2-1, with D possibly TRBD1 on 5 matching bases. The length of the CDR3 is 13 residues. Germline V gene sequence: CDR1 SGHTS, CDR2 YDEGEE. Trimming took 0 bases from V and 9 from J, leaving 10 bases between them. CDR3 protein: CASSLVSGLEQFF. For the CDR3, the DNA is TGTGCCAGCAGCTTGGTGTCAGGGCTTGAGCAGTTCTTC. The complete variable domain, with remaining parts taken from reference TRBV5-8 and TRBJ2-1, reads EAGVTQSPTHLIKTRGQQATLRCSPISGHTSVYWYQQALGLGLQFLLWYDEGEERNRGNFPPRFSGRQFPNYSSELNVNALELEDSALYLCASSLVSGLEQFFGPGTRLTVL.

The V call is TRBV7-8, the J call TRBJ2-2; no reliable D call. CDR1 is SGHVS and CDR2 is FQNEAQ in the germline V gene. The length of the CDR3 is 15 residues. Trimming pared 2 bases from V and 7 bases from J, leaving 14 bases between. CDR3 protein: CASSLQRLLGGELFF. The CDR3 DNA sequence: TGTGCCAGCAGCTTACAACGACTCCTCGGCGGGGAGCTGTTTTTT.